These 7 T cell receptor beta chains came from one sample sequenced in a study of regulatory T cells. Findings and limits, study-wide: Hydrophobic residues at CDR3 positions 6 and 7 were enriched in conventional CD4+ T cells of CD3G-deficient patients.

Primers: 52 TRBV forward and 13 TRBJ reverse. TCRdb's table, derived via immunoSEQ multiplex PCR, lists solely in-frame clones and lacks some. The table includes some 31,000 clones, about 94% detected once. The antigens these receptors bind are not known. The sample comprised conventional CD4+ T cells sorted from blood. The origin of the receptors is a child aged 2-15 years with CD3G deficiency.

This chain connects TRBV19 to TRBJ1-2, with 8 bases identical to TRBD1. The trim removed 5 bases at V and 0 bases at J, leaving 5 bases unmatched. The CDR3 is 15 amino acids. Per the germline V gene, CDR1 is LNHDA and CDR2 is SQIVND (reference sequence). In DNA form, the CDR3 reads TGTGCCAGTAGTGTCGGACAGGGACCTAACTATGGCTACACCTTC. Amino acid sequence: CASSVGQGPNYGYTF.

The CDR3 here is CASSRWTSGRDTQYF. The CDR3 DNA is TGCGCCAGCAGTCGTTGGACTAGCGGGAGGGATACGCAGTATTTT. The genes are TRBV10-2 and TRBJ2-3; the match to TRBD2 covers 14 bases. The CDR3 runs 15 residues. Unmatched junction bases numbered 4, after V lost 5 bases and J lost 6 bases. Germline CDR1 reads WSHSY; CDR2 reads SAAADI.

This clone came up a few times. J is TRBJ2-7 and V is TRBV6-1; 10 bases agree with TRBD1. The CDR3 is 13 residues long. Germline V gene sequence: CDR1 MNHNS, CDR2 SASEGT. V shed 7 bases and J 6 bases; nucleotides not matched to a gene: 6. The CDR3 bases are TGTGCCAGCAAGGGACAGGGGTGGAGCGAGCAGTACTTC. Protein sequence: CASKGQGWSEQYF.

This clone came up once. This sequence joins TRBV28 and TRBJ2-1, with TRBD2 matching over 11 bases. Germline V gives CDR1 MDHEN, CDR2 SYDVKM. With 5 bases clipped from V and 9 bases from J, the junction kept 6 bases outside the gene matches. CDR3 length equals 14 residues. The CDR3 is CASSPTSGSREQFF. The CDR3 DNA sequence: TGTGCCAGCAGTCCAACTAGCGGGAGCCGTGAGCAGTTCTTC.

The chain carries TRBV6-1 and TRBJ2-3; D is uncertain. The germline gives CDR1 MNHNS, CDR2 SASEGT. V was clipped by 6 bases and J by 3 bases, with 10 bases between them. This CDR3 has 13 residues. CDR3 nucleotide sequence: TGTGCCAGCAGCTCCAGGCCGACAGATACGCAGTATTTT. Its translation: CASSSRPTDTQYF.

The chain couples TRBV18 to TRBJ2-5, with 8 positions matching TRBD1. The germline V gene encodes CDR1 KGHSH and CDR2 LQKENI. The V and J ends lost 5 bases and 5 bases, in that order; junction bases with no gene match: 7. The CDR3 sequence is 14 residues long. CDR3 residues: CASSSRAGGETQYF. In DNA, the CDR3 is TGTGCCAGCTCATCAAGGGCAGGGGGCGAGACCCAGTACTTC.

The chain recombines TRBV18 with TRBJ1-2; no definite D call. The CDR3 sequence is 16 residues long. Germline V gene sequence: CDR1 KGHSH, CDR2 LQKENI. V lost 2 bases to trimming and J lost 4 bases, with 17 bases between them. The DNA of the CDR3 is TGTGCCAGCTCACCAGGGAGGGTTACTACCGGCTATGGCTACACCTTC. It specifies CASSPGRVTTGYGYTF.